The next 27 T cell receptor beta chains were all read from a single sample in a study of post-analysis software for immune sequencing data. The study's findings and limits: Compared with controls, patients had more of 4 to 6 TRBV segments, including TRBV5-6, TRBV5-1 and TRBV20-1.

Their cognate antigens are unknown. Unique molecular identifiers were built into the TCR beta cDNA libraries. TCRdb redid the calling of the PCR reads with MiXCR, one entry per CDR3 protein. The data hold a few hundred thousand distinct CDR3 sequences, with around a third observed a single time. Sequencing used blood. These receptors were collected from a girl between 10 and 17 years old with multiple sclerosis.

This clonotype has only a few counts. V is TRBV19 and J is TRBJ1-2; a possible D gene is TRBD1 (6 bases). CDR3 size: 11 residues. V was cut by 5 bases and J by 8 bases, with 9 bases left in between. In germline, CDR1 is LNHDA, CDR2 SQIVND (reference sequence). Here the CDR3 reads CASSAGTGYTF. The CDR3 bases are TGTGCCAGTAGTGCGGGGACAGGCTACACCTTC.

The chain joins TRBV20-1 to TRBJ2-3; possibly TRBD2 for D (7 bases). Germline values: CDR1 DFQATT, CDR2 SNEGSKA (reference sequence). Trimming shortened V by 8 bases and J by 5 bases, and 14 bases separated the two germline ends. This CDR3 comprises 12 residues. CDR3 nucleotide sequence: TGCAGTCTATCGGGGGGCGGAGATACGCAGTATTTT. Translation: CSLSGGGDTQYF.

This clonotype occurred a few times. J is TRBJ1-5 and V is TRBV20-1; D unresolved. Between the trimmed V and J ends, which lost 0 bases and 7 bases, there was a span of 10 bases. Germline CDR1 reads DFQATT; CDR2 reads SNEGSKA (reference sequence). The CDR3 is 13 amino acids. The CDR3 DNA follows: TGCAGTGCTAGAGAGCCGGTGGGGCAGCCCCAGCATTTT. Amino acid sequence: CSAREPVGQPQHF.

The CDR3, as DNA: TGCGCCAGCAGTCCAGCGGGGGGAGTCTCTGGGGCCAACGTCCTGACTTTC. As protein: CASSPAGGVSGANVLTF. The chain employs TRBV5-1 and TRBJ2-6; 9 bases align to TRBD2. The length of the CDR3 is 17 residues. Trimming removed 5 bases from V and 0 bases from J; junction bases left unmatched: 6. Germline V CDR1 and CDR2: SGHRS, YFSETQ.

CDR3 nucleotide sequence: TGCGCCAGCAGCCAAGTTCCAGATACGCAGTATTTT. Amino acid sequence: CASSQVPDTQYF. The rearrangement links TRBV4-1 to TRBJ2-3, with no clear D. CDR3 length equals 12 residues. The germline CDR1 and CDR2 sequences are MGHRA and YSYEKL. Trimming cost V 1 base and J 4 bases, with 3 bases left between them.

The V gene is TRBV4-1, the J gene TRBJ1-6; D remains unclear. The CDR3 spans 14 residues. V gave up 6 bases and J gave up 8 bases, with 14 bases separating them. Germline lookup yields CDR1 MGHRA and CDR2 YSYEKL. This CDR3 is CASSPMVRDSPLHF. The DNA for the CDR3 is TGCGCCAGCAGTCCTATGGTGAGGGATTCACCCCTCCACTTT.

The chain is built from TRBV7-2 and TRBJ2-7; D uncertain. The closer fit of TRBJ2-5 to the DNA end suggests the J call may be wrong. CDR1 SGHTA and CDR2 FQGNSA come from the germline V gene. The CDR3 has 14 amino acids. This CDR3 is CASSLEQPPETQYF. The CDR3 DNA follows: TGTGCCAGCAGCTTAGAACAGCCTCCAGAGACCCAGTACTTC.

This clonotype was detected once. The V and J genes are TRBV12-3 or TRBV12-4 and TRBJ1-1; a possible D gene is TRBD1 (6 bases). The CDR3 extends over 14 amino acids. Trimming stripped 7 bases from V and 0 bases from J, with 12 bases between. This CDR3 reads CASTLQGLNTEAFF. CDR3 nucleotide sequence: TGTGCCAGCACCTTACAGGGATTGAACACTGAAGCTTTCTTT.

V usage is TRBV6-2 or TRBV6-3 and J usage is TRBJ2-3; D is perhaps TRBD2 (6 bases). Germline loops: CDR1 MNHEY, CDR2 SVGEGT. With 7 bases removed from V and 3 bases from J, the gap between germline ends came to 14 bases. CDR3 length equals 14 residues. The CDR3 sequence: CASNRAGLTDTQYF. The DNA for the CDR3 is TGTGCCAGCAACCGGGCGGGGCTGACAGATACGCAGTATTTT.

J is TRBJ2-7 and V is TRBV7-6; 16 nucleotides line up with TRBD2. CDR3 length equals 16 residues. Germline V gives CDR1 SGHVS, CDR2 FNYEAQ. V trimming: 5 bases; J trimming: 4 bases; junction bases outside the gene matches: 5. Here the CDR3 reads CASSQGTSGGVYEQYF. For the CDR3, the DNA is TGTGCCAGCAGCCAGGGGACTAGCGGGGGGGTATACGAGCAGTACTTC.

This clonotype was counted only a few times. The CDR3 DNA reads as TGTGCCAGCAGTGTGGGAGTCGCCTATGGCTACACCTTC. Its translation: CASSVGVAYGYTF. The V call is TRBV25-1, the J call TRBJ1-2; D gene ambiguous. Germline loops: CDR1 MGHDK, CDR2 SYGVNS. The CDR3 is 13 amino acids. V was pared by 4 bases and J by 4 bases, with 10 bases between.

This clonotype was counted between two and nine times. The rearrangement uses TRBV2 and TRBJ2-3; no reliable D call. Germline V CDR1 and CDR2: SNHLY, FYNNEI. This CDR3 is built from 11 residues. Trimming took off 4 bases at V and 5 bases at J, with 4 bases between the two ends. DNA for the CDR3: TGTGCCAGCAGTGTACTAGATACGCAGTATTTT. Translated: CASSVLDTQYF.

V gene TRBV6-1 combines with J gene TRBJ1-5, with 8 bases lining up with TRBD1. With V trimmed by 8 bases and J by 0 bases, 15 bases remained unmatched. Germline CDR1 is MNHNS and CDR2 is SASEGT. This CDR3 spans 18 amino acids. For the CDR3, the DNA is TGTGCCAGCTCAGCCAGGGGACAGGTGGGACATAGCAATCAGCCCCAGCATTTT. This gives the protein CASSARGQVGHSNQPQHF.

This clonotype was seen only a few times. The V and J genes are TRBV5-1 and TRBJ1-2; 11 nucleotides align to TRBD1. The CDR3 runs 15 residues. CDR1 and CDR2 (germline): SGHRS, YFSETQ. Trimming removed 7 bases from V and 7 bases from J; junction bases left unmatched: 12. DNA of the CDR3: TGCGCCAGCTCCGACCTGGACAGGGGGCGCGGTGGCTACACCTTC. It yields the protein CASSDLDRGRGGYTF.

The chain is built from TRBV28 and TRBJ2-7; TRBD1 matches 7 bases. The CDR3 is made up of 14 amino acids. V was clipped by 10 bases and J by 0 bases; unmatched bases: 9. CDR1 is MDHEN, CDR2 SYDVKM, per germline. The CDR3 protein is CAIARQGPSYEQYF. The CDR3 nucleotides are TGTGCCATCGCAAGACAGGGCCCCTCCTACGAGCAGTACTTC.

V and J are TRBV4-2 and TRBJ2-2; D not resolved. Trimming stripped 2 bases from V and 5 bases from J, with 3 bases between. Germline CDR1 and CDR2: LGHNA and YNFKEQ. The length of the CDR3 is 12 residues. The CDR3, as DNA: TGTGCCAGCAGCCAACTAACCGGGGAGCTGTTTTTT. Its protein product is CASSQLTGELFF.

The J gene is TRBJ2-1, the V gene TRBV10-3; D is unclear. Trimming pared 0 bases from V and 10 bases from J, leaving 13 bases between. Per the germline V gene, CDR1 is ENHRY and CDR2 is SYGVKD. This CDR3 is built from 14 residues. The CDR3 DNA reads TGTGCCATCAGTGAGTCGATTGGTGGGGTGGAGCAGTTCTTC. Encoded protein: CAISESIGGVEQFF.

This clonotype turned up a few times. The V call is TRBV4-1, the J call TRBJ2-1; tentatively, D is TRBD1 (6 bases). There are 14 residues in the CDR3. V dropped 7 bases and J dropped 8 bases, with 18 bases sitting between them. Germline CDR1 and CDR2: MGHRA and YSYEKL. The CDR3: CASTSPRGKHEQFF. CDR3 nucleotide sequence: TGCGCCAGCACCTCCCCGAGGGGGAAGCATGAGCAGTTCTTC.

This rearrangement joins TRBV4-1 to TRBJ2-5; TRBD1 is a possible D gene (6 bases). The CDR3 is 15 amino acids. Germline V CDR1 and CDR2: MGHRA, YSYEKL. With 4 bases removed from V and 4 bases from J, the gap between germline ends came to 16 bases. CDR3 protein: CASSLGGPIVETQYF. Here the CDR3 DNA reads TGCGCCAGCAGCCTAGGGGGACCAATTGTAGAGACCCAGTACTTC.

This clonotype appeared many times. J is TRBJ1-2 and V is TRBV7-2; D gene unclear. Trimming stripped 0 bases from V and 4 bases from J, with 9 bases between. Germline V CDR1 and CDR2: SGHTA, FQGNSA. The CDR3 has 14 amino acids. The CDR3 spells CASSLAPATYGYTF. In DNA, the CDR3 is TGTGCCAGCAGCTTAGCTCCAGCGACCTATGGCTACACCTTC. The entire variable domain, with the rest obtained from reference TRBV7-2 and TRBJ1-2, is as follows: GAGVSQSPSNKVTEKGKDVELRCDPISGHTALYWYRQSLGQGLEFLIYFQGNSAPDKSGLPSDRFSAERTGGSVSTLTIQRTQQEDSAVYLCASSLAPATYGYTFGSGTRLTVV.

This clonotype was detected a few times. The rearrangement links TRBV5-1 to TRBJ2-5; D uncertain. The DNA end lines up better with TRBJ2-7; the J call may be wrong. The CDR3 is 15 residues long. Germline V gene data show CDR1 as SGHRS and CDR2 as YFSETQ. The CDR3 sequence is CASSLKGASRYEQYF. CDR3 sequence (DNA): TGCGCCAGCAGCTTGAAGGGCGCCTCGAGGTACGAGCAGTACTTC.

This clonotype was detected only once. The J gene is TRBJ1-1, the V gene TRBV20-1; maybe TRBD1 (5 bases). The germline V gene has CDR1 DFQATT and CDR2 SNEGSKA (reference sequence). V was clipped by 6 bases and J by 1 base, with 12 bases between them. The CDR3 covers 13 residues. DNA of the CDR3: TGCAGTGCGGCGGGACTTACGAACACTGAAGCTTTCTTT. It encodes CSAAGLTNTEAFF.

V is TRBV20-1 and J is TRBJ1-5; no definite D call. The CDR3 spans 15 residues. V lost 6 bases to trimming and J lost 4 bases, with 19 bases between them. Germline V gives CDR1 DFQATT, CDR2 SNEGSKA (reference sequence). As DNA, the CDR3 is TGCAGTGCCCCCTTCGGGCCCGGAACTAATCAGCCCCAGCATTTT. It encodes CSAPFGPGTNQPQHF.

The rearrangement uses TRBV4-2 and TRBJ2-7; TRBD1 matches at 7 bases. CDR1 is LGHNA, CDR2 YNFKEQ, per germline. The CDR3 is 15 residues long. Unmatched junction bases numbered 9, after V lost 1 base and J lost 6 bases. The CDR3 loop is CASSQASDRRLEQYF. CDR3 sequence (DNA): TGTGCCAGCAGCCAAGCGTCGGACAGGAGGCTCGAGCAGTACTTC.

The chain couples TRBV7-9 to TRBJ2-3; no firm D call. Germline V CDR1 and CDR2: SEHNR, FQNEAQ (reference sequence). V was shortened by 4 bases and J by 2 bases, with 13 bases between the two germline ends. CDR3 size: 15 residues. This CDR3 is CASSSSADITDTQYF. DNA for the CDR3: TGTGCCAGCAGCTCGAGTGCCGATATCACAGATACGCAGTATTTT.

This clonotype was found a few times. This chain uses TRBV5-8 with TRBJ2-1; the D call may be TRBD1 or TRBD2 (5 bases each). V was trimmed by 3 bases and J by 10 bases, leaving 8 bases between them. The CDR3 totals 11 residues. CDR1 SGHTS and CDR2 YDEGEE come from the germline V gene. CDR3: CASSWDGEQFF. CDR3 sequence (DNA): TGTGCCAGCAGCTGGGACGGAGAGCAGTTCTTC.

The chain carries TRBV14 and TRBJ2-1; D is possibly TRBD2 (7 bases). Trimming removed 1 base from V and 4 bases from J, with 14 bases in between. The CDR3 contains 16 residues. Looked up from germline, CDR1 is SGHDN and CDR2 is FVKESK. CDR3 region: CASSQGGGGLYNEQFF. DNA for the CDR3: TGTGCCAGCAGCCAAGGGGGCGGGGGCCTTTACAATGAGCAGTTCTTC.